This T cell receptor (beta chain) was retrieved from a study of tumor-infiltrating lymphocytes in localized non-small cell lung cancer. On the study more broadly: From each patient, both tumor and uninvolved lung, non-adjacent to tumor, were sampled. Study observations and caveats: IM1 and IM2 tumors showed no difference in T-cell fraction. Each assay used a separate piece of the same tissue. TCR sequencing covered a subset of patients with enough tissue.

Method: immunoSEQ multiplex PCR; TCRdb's copy keeps in-frame clones and lacks some. The sample records about 8,900 clones, 65% to 80% being singletons. This CDR3 comprises 15 residues. CDR1 SGDLS and CDR2 YYNGEE come from the germline V gene. Germline trimming cut 4 bases from V and 6 bases from J; bases unmatched to any gene: 12. As to this clone: Its antigen is undetermined.

J is TRBJ2-7 and V is TRBV9; 8 bases fit TRBD1. Input material: uninvolved lung tissue not adjacent to the tumor. The sequence was collected from a human donor with non-small cell lung cancer. CDR3: CASSPLQGVLSEQYF. The CDR3 coding sequence is TGTGCCAGCAGCCCGTTACAGGGGGTTCTTTCCGAGCAGTACTTC.